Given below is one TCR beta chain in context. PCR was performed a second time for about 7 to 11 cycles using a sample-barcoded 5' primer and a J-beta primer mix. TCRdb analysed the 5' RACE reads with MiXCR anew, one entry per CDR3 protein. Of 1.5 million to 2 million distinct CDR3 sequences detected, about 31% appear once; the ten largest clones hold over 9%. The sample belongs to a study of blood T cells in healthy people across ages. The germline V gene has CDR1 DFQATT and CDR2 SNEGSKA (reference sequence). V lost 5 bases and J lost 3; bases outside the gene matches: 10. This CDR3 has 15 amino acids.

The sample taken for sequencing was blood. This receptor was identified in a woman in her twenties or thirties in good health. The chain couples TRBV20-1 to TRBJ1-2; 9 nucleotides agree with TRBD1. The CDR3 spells CSARAEDRGDYGYTF. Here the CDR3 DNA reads TGCAGTGCTCGGGCAGAGGACAGGGGTGACTATGGCTACACCTTC.